This T cell receptor (beta chain) was identified in a study of shared clonotypes between healthy human individuals. Terminally differentiated effector memory CD45RA+ cells were excluded from the naive CD8 cells, which were CD45RO-negative and positively selected for CCR7. Trimming took 0 bases from V and 3 from J; bases not matched to a gene: 3. The germline CDR1 and CDR2 sequences are SGHDT and YYEEEE. The CDR3 loop spans 14 amino acids. Using immunoSEQ multiplex PCR, the repertoire was profiled, and TCRdb retains in-frame clones only, with some absent. Of hundreds of thousands of clones detected, 90% to 97% appear once; the ten largest clones hold more than 0.085%.

Sequenced input: naive CD8+ T cells sorted from blood. The V and J genes are TRBV5-6 and TRBJ2-7, with 7 bases matching TRBD1. The sequence derives from a woman in her twenties or thirties in good health. CDR3 residues: CASSLGQGVYEQYF. The CDR3 region has the DNA TGTGCCAGCAGCTTGGGACAGGGAGTCTACGAGCAGTACTTC.